These 22 T cell receptor beta chains share one sample of origin, sequenced in a study of blood T cell repertoires in COVID-19. Method: immunoSEQ multiplex PCR; TCRdb's copy keeps in-frame clones and lacks some. The table lists 250,000 to 350,000 clones, 88% of them singletons. Sequencing was performed on peripheral blood. Source of these receptors: a woman aged 50 to 60 with active or convalescent COVID-19.

The J gene is TRBJ2-1, the V gene TRBV4-3; possible D gene TRBD2, 6 bases. V was pared by 0 bases and J by 16 bases, with 16 bases between. CDR3 size: 13 residues. Germline V gives CDR1 LGHNA, CDR2 YSLEER. CDR3 DNA: TGCGCCAGCAGCCAAGATATCGGGAGTGGTATTTTCTTC. Protein sequence: CASSQDIGSGIFF.

For this clone: Different DNA sequences within this sample yield the same CDR3. The V call is TRBV18, the J call TRBJ2-3; 11 nucleotides align to TRBD2. This CDR3 is 16 amino acids long. V shed 2 bases and J 0 bases; nucleotides not matched to a gene: 1. In germline, CDR1 is KGHSH, CDR2 LQKENI. This CDR3 is CASSPGTSGSTDTQYF. CDR3 bases: TGTGCCAGCTCACCAGGGACTAGCGGCAGCACAGATACGCAGTATTTT.

The chain couples TRBV15 to TRBJ2-2; no clear D. The CDR3 has 14 amino acids. Germline V gene data show CDR1 as LNHNV and CDR2 as YYDKDF (reference sequence). V was shortened by 9 bases and J by 8 bases, with 19 bases between the two germline ends. CDR3 DNA sequence: TGTGCCACTAGATTAGTCATTAGCTCGGGGGAGCTGTTTTTT. Translating it yields CATRLVISSGELFF.

This sequence joins TRBV5-1 and TRBJ2-5, with TRBD1 matching over 10 bases. CDR3 size: 15 residues. J lost 4 bases, V lost 4 bases, and 7 bases had no gene match. Germline loops: CDR1 SGHRS, CDR2 YFSETQ. The CDR3 DNA sequence: TGCGCCAGCAGCGTGACGGGGACAGGGGTAGAGACCCAGTACTTC. The encoded protein is CASSVTGTGVETQYF.

The genes are TRBV12-3 or TRBV12-4 and TRBJ2-7; D is unresolved. The V end lost 4 bases, the J end lost 0 bases, and 7 bases lay between the germline ends. The CDR3 contains 13 residues. This chain's CDR3 is CASSSLISYEQYF. The CDR3 bases are TGTGCCAGCAGTTCGCTAATCTCCTACGAGCAGTACTTC.

The rearrangement links TRBV5-4 to TRBJ2-3; D possibly corresponds to TRBD2 (6 bases). Germline V gene data show CDR1 as SGHNT and CDR2 as YYREEE (reference sequence). The CDR3 loop spans 16 amino acids. Trimming stripped 4 bases from V and 2 bases from J, with 17 bases between. The CDR3, as DNA: TGTGCCAGCAGCAGAGCGGGCGGCGGTTACACAGATACGCAGTATTTT. Amino acids: CASSRAGGGYTDTQYF.

This chain connects TRBV5-1 to TRBJ2-1; D unclear. The V gene lost 0 bases and the J gene lost 2 bases, with 9 bases spanning the gap. The CDR3 contains 15 residues. Looked up from germline, CDR1 is SGHRS and CDR2 is YFSETQ. The CDR3 nucleotides read TGCGCCAGCAGCTTGGCAGCCGGAGCCTACAATGAGCAGTTCTTC. Its translation: CASSLAAGAYNEQFF.

The chain carries TRBV4-1 and TRBJ1-2, with 12 bases that match TRBD1. Per the germline V gene, CDR1 is MGHRA and CDR2 is YSYEKL. CDR3 length: 18 amino acids. Trimming removed 2 bases from V and 8 bases from J; junction bases left unmatched: 15. CDR3 amino acids: CASSQFFWAGTGGEGYTF. CDR3 DNA: TGCGCCAGCAGCCAATTCTTTTGGGCCGGGACAGGGGGCGAAGGCTACACCTTC.

This clone showed up just once. The chain has TRBV7-9 and TRBJ1-6; 9 positions match TRBD1. CDR1 SEHNR and CDR2 FQNEAQ come from the germline V gene (reference sequence). V lost 6 bases, J lost 7 bases, and 10 bases stayed unmatched. This CDR3 has 16 amino acids. CDR3 protein: CASSLQGALGNSPLHF. The CDR3 coding sequence is TGTGCCAGCAGTCTACAGGGGGCTCTGGGAAATTCACCCCTCCACTTT.

This chain uses TRBV27 with TRBJ2-2; 9 bases are a match to TRBD2. The ends lost 6 bases at V and 5 bases at J; junction bases unmatched: 7. The CDR3 spans 15 residues. CDR1 is MNHEY, CDR2 SMNVEV, per germline (reference sequence). CDR3 coding DNA: TGTGCCAGCAGACCGGGACTAGCCTCAACCGGGGAGCTGTTTTTT. This codes for CASRPGLASTGELFF.

The J gene is TRBJ2-2, the V gene TRBV9, with 9 bases fitting TRBD2. V gave up 5 bases and J gave up 2 bases; unmatched junction bases: 4. Germline V CDR1 and CDR2: SGDLS, YYNGEE. This CDR3 spans 15 amino acids. The CDR3 DNA reads as TGTGCCAGCAGTGCTAGCGGGACTAACACCGGGGAGCTGTTTTTT. Protein product: CASSASGTNTGELFF.

The chain links TRBV5-4 to TRBJ2-2; 14 bases map to TRBD2. The CDR3 runs 15 residues. V was clipped by 9 bases and J by 6 bases; unmatched bases: 7. CDR1 and CDR2 from the germline V gene are SGHNT and YYREEE (reference sequence). The CDR3 here is CATGTSGGPPGELFF. The CDR3 DNA sequence: TGTGCCACGGGGACTAGCGGGGGCCCGCCCGGGGAGCTGTTTTTT.

This chain uses TRBV30 with TRBJ1-2, with 7 bases that match TRBD1. Trimming at V came to 8 bases and at J to 7 bases, leaving 7 bases not matched to a gene. CDR1 GTSNPN and CDR2 SVGIG come from the germline V gene (reference sequence). The CDR3 totals 11 residues. CDR3 protein: CATGWTGGYTF. The CDR3, as DNA: TGTGCCACCGGTTGGACAGGTGGCTACACCTTC.

In its sample, this clone was seen a few times. Here the CDR3 reads CASSLSGDGEKLFF. The CDR3 DNA reads as TGCGCCAGCAGCTTGTCAGGGGATGGTGAAAAACTGTTTTTT. V gene TRBV5-1 combines with J gene TRBJ1-4; possibly TRBD1 for D (6 bases). The length of the CDR3 is 14 residues. Trimming took off 1 base at V and 7 bases at J, with 11 bases between the two ends. Looked up from germline, CDR1 is SGHRS and CDR2 is YFSETQ.

The chain couples TRBV12-3 or TRBV12-4 to TRBJ1-2; 7 bases align to TRBD1. V gave up 8 bases and J gave up 5 bases; unmatched junction bases: 2. This CDR3 comprises 11 residues. Here the CDR3 reads CASSGGYGYTF. The CDR3 bases are TGTGCCAGCTCAGGGGGATATGGCTACACCTTC.

J is TRBJ1-2 and V is TRBV6-5, with 7 bases matching TRBD1. The CDR3 covers 13 residues. Germline CDR1 MNHEY, CDR2 SVGAGI. Unmatched junction bases numbered 8, after V lost 5 bases and J lost 8 bases. The CDR3 spells CASSPRGLLGYTF. CDR3 DNA sequence: TGTGCCAGCAGTCCTAGGGGGCTCTTGGGCTACACCTTC.

This clone was seen many times. The chain recombines TRBV18 with TRBJ1-2, with TRBD1 matching 8 bases. The germline V gene encodes CDR1 KGHSH and CDR2 LQKENI. The length of the CDR3 is 13 residues. Trimming took 3 bases from V and 6 from J; bases not matched to a gene: 3. The CDR3 DNA reads TGTGCCAGCTCACCGGACAGGGCCCATGGCTACACCTTC. Its protein product is CASSPDRAHGYTF.

This chain connects TRBV28 to TRBJ1-5; D unresolved. Per the germline V gene, CDR1 is MDHEN and CDR2 is SYDVKM. The V end lost 2 bases, the J end lost 4 bases, and 9 bases lay between the germline ends. There are 14 residues in the CDR3. The CDR3 DNA reads as TGTGCCAGCAGTTTAAGTATAGTTAATCAGCCCCAGCATTTT. Protein product: CASSLSIVNQPQHF. The variable domain in full, with the rest retrieved from reference TRBV28 and TRBJ1-5, is DVKVTQSSRYLVKRTGEKVFLECVQDMDHENMFWYRQDPGLGLRLIYFSYDVKMKEKGDIPEGYSVSREKKERFSLILESASTNQTSMYLCASSLSIVNQPQHFGDGTRLSIL.

The rearrangement links TRBV7-8 to TRBJ1-1; TRBD1 agrees at 10 bases. The CDR3 is 17 amino acids. Germline CDR1 is SGHVS and CDR2 is FQNEAQ. V was clipped by 0 bases and J by 0 bases; unmatched bases: 4. CDR3 sequence reads: CASSLATGGRMNTEAFF. The CDR3 DNA sequence: TGTGCCAGCAGCTTAGCGACAGGGGGCCGCATGAACACTGAAGCTTTCTTT.

The V call is TRBV30, the J call TRBJ1-4, with 9 nucleotides matching TRBD1. Trimming took 2 bases from V and 5 from J; bases not matched to a gene: 6. Looked up from germline, CDR1 is GTSNPN and CDR2 is SVGIG (reference sequence). There are 15 residues in the CDR3. This CDR3 reads CAWSSRTGENEKLFF. For the CDR3, the DNA is TGTGCCTGGAGTAGTCGGACAGGGGAGAATGAAAAACTGTTTTTT.

J is TRBJ2-6 and V is TRBV18, with 8 bases identical to TRBD2. The V gene's germline CDR1 is KGHSH and CDR2 LQKENI. The CDR3 extends over 18 amino acids. The V and J ends lost 3 bases and 0 bases, in that order; junction bases with no gene match: 7. CDR3 DNA: TGTGCCAGCTCACCGCGGACGGGGGGGGCCTCTGGGGCCAACGTCCTGACTTTC. This gives the protein CASSPRTGGASGANVLTF. Looking up the rest from reference TRBV18 and TRBJ2-6 gives the full variable domain: NAGVMQNPRHLVRRRGQEARLRCSPMKGHSHVYWYRQLPEEGLKFMVYLQKENIIDESGMPKERFSAEFPKEGPSILRIQQVVRGDSAAYFCASSPRTGGASGANVLTFGAGSRLTVL.

This clone was seen more than once but under ten times. The gene calls are TRBV12-5 and TRBJ1-1; D remains unclear. The CDR3 sequence is 13 residues long. CDR1 and CDR2 (germline): LGHNT, FRNRAP. Trimming stripped 6 bases from V and 1 base from J, with 9 bases between. CDR3 sequence reads: CASGREPNTEAFF. The DNA for the CDR3 is TGTGCTAGTGGGAGGGAGCCGAACACTGAAGCTTTCTTT.